This is a list of T cell receptor beta chains from one sample in a study of cytomegalovirus exposure and HLA in healthy donors. The repertoire was sequenced with immunoSEQ multiplex PCR; TCRdb's copy has only in-frame clones and lacks some. The ten top clones account for about 0.6%, within a sample of roughly 84,000 clones. Sequenced sample: PBMCs. All receptors derive from a man between 50 and 59 years old in good health and CMV-seronegative. CDR3s include the opening cysteine and the closing phenylalanine or tryptophan. D genes are given only for firm matches.

j_call d_call v_call cdr3_nt cdr3_aa
TRBJ1-2 - TRBV28 TGTGCCAGCAGTCCTGGGAGGAACTATGGCTACACCTTC CASSPGRNYGYTF
TRBJ2-5 TRBD1 TRBV28 TGTGCCAGCAGTTCGACCGACTTAGACCGGGACAGGGAGGAAGAGACCCAGTACTTC CASSSTDLDRDREEETQYF
TRBJ1-2 - TRBV29-1 TGCAGCGTTGACGCAGGGGCTAACTATGGCTACACCTTC CSVDAGANYGYTF
TRBJ2-3 TRBD2 TRBV6-4 TGTGCCAGCAGTGTTCGCGGGGGGGTTGGAGATACGCAGTATTTT CASSVRGGVGDTQYF
TRBJ2-7 - TRBV7-6 TGTGCCAGCACCGCGGGAAAGACGGGCTACGAGCAGTACTTC CASTAGKTGYEQYF
TRBJ2-5 TRBD2 TRBV19 TGTGCCAGTGGGGGGGAAGAGACCCAGTACTTC CASGGEETQYF
TRBJ1-1 - TRBV5-6 TGTGCCAGCAGCTTTCTGGGCCTGGCTGAAGCTTTCTTT CASSFLGLAEAFF
TRBJ1-5 - TRBV28 TGTGCCAGCAGTTTATTCCGGGAAAGGGGCAATCAGCCCCAGCATTTT CASSLFRERGNQPQHF
TRBJ2-2 TRBD1 TRBV4-3 TGCGCCAGCAGCCAGCGACAGGGCACCGGGGAGCTGTTTTTT CASSQRQGTGELFF
TRBJ1-5 - TRBV6-1 TGTGCCAGCAGTGAAGGGGGCGGCAATCAGCCCCAGCATTTT CASSEGGGNQPQHF
TRBJ2-7 - TRBV18 TGTGCCAGCTCACCACCTCACCTCTCCGGGTACGAGCAGTACTTC CASSPPHLSGYEQYF
TRBJ2-2 TRBD2 TRBV4-1 TGCGCCAGCAGCCGGTCCCCGGGGGGTACCGGGGAGCTGTTTTTT CASSRSPGGTGELFF
TRBJ1-1 TRBD1 TRBV5-1 TGCGCCAGCAGCTTAGCAGGGGGCTACTCCTCCACTGAAGCTTTCTTT CASSLAGGYSSTEAFF
TRBJ1-5 - TRBV7-8 TGTGCCAGCAGCGTATTTGGTCTAGGGGCCAGCAATCAGCCCCAGCATTTT CASSVFGLGASNQPQHF
TRBJ1-1 - TRBV4-2 TGTGCCAGCAGCCAACCGGAGGGAGGGGAGAACACTGAAGCTTTCTTT CASSQPEGGENTEAFF
TRBJ2-2 TRBD2 TRBV2 TGTGCCAGCAGTCTAGCGGGGGGCCTTAGCGGGGAGCTGTTTTTT CASSLAGGLSGELFF
TRBJ2-7 - TRBV6-5 TGTGCCAGCAACTCTAGGACAGTAGTTTTATACGAGCAGTACTTC CASNSRTVVLYEQYF
TRBJ2-7 - TRBV5-4 TGTGCCAGCAGCTTGTCCAACTCAGGGACCTACGAGCAGTACTTC CASSLSNSGTYEQYF
TRBJ1-6 - TRBV30 TGTGCCTGGACCAGGAGGTTCGATTCACCCCTCCACTTT CAWTRRFDSPLHF
TRBJ2-1 TRBD2 TRBV7-9 TGTGCCAGCAGCTCCCGTAGACTAGCGGTGGGTGTAAATGAGCAGTTCTTC CASSSRRLAVGVNEQFF
TRBJ2-5 TRBD1 TRBV7-3 TGTGCCAGCAGCCGGACAGGGAGCCACCAAGAGACCCAGTACTTC CASSRTGSHQETQYF
TRBJ2-3 TRBD1 TRBV9 TGTGCCAGCAGCGTAGACCTCCCGAGTGGGACAGGGAACACAGATACGCAGTATTTT CASSVDLPSGTGNTDTQYF
TRBJ2-2 - TRBV19 TGTGCCAGTAGTATACAGCGGAAAGCCGGGGAGCTGTTTTTT CASSIQRKAGELFF
TRBJ2-1 TRBD1 TRBV29-1 TGCAGCGCGAGAACAGGGGTTGATGAGCAGTTCTTC CSARTGVDEQFF
TRBJ1-4 - TRBV6-6 TGTGCCAGCACCTCCTCAACTAATGAAAAACTGTTTTTT CASTSSTNEKLFF
TRBJ2-6 TRBD1 TRBV4-1 TGCGCCAGCAGCCAAGACTGGACAGGGGCTAGCTCTGGGGCCAACGTCCTGACTTTC CASSQDWTGASSGANVLTF
TRBJ2-5 TRBD2 TRBV9 TGTGCCAGCAGCGCTACTAGCGCCAAAGAGACCCAGTACTTC CASSATSAKETQYF
TRBJ1-5 - TRBV6-4 TGTGCCAGCAGTGCGAGTAATAGCAATCAGCCCCAGCATTTT CASSASNSNQPQHF
TRBJ2-1 - TRBV6-5 TGTGCCAGCGGTTTAGCATACAATGAGCAGTTCTTC CASGLAYNEQFF
TRBJ1-6 - TRBV25-1 TGTGCCAGCAGTGAATCCTTCGATAATTCACCCCTCCACTTT CASSESFDNSPLHF
TRBJ2-4 - TRBV6-6 TGTGCCAGCAGTTTGGGGGGGGCCTCCAAAAACATTCAGTACTTC CASSLGGASKNIQYF
TRBJ2-7 TRBD1 TRBV11-3 TGTGCCAGCAGCTTCAGGGGGCAGGAGCAGTACTTC CASSFRGQEQYF
TRBJ2-7 - TRBV5-4 TGTGCCAGCAGCTTGGCCCGAGGGCTCGCCTACGAGCAGTACTTC CASSLARGLAYEQYF
TRBJ2-3 - TRBV5-1 TGCGCCAGCAGCTTCAACACAGATACGCAGTATTTT CASSFNTDTQYF
TRBJ2-3 - TRBV25-1 TGTGCCAGCAGTAAATCGGGGACAGATACGCAGTATTTT CASSKSGTDTQYF
TRBJ2-6 - TRBV7-2 TGTGCCAGCAGATCCGACAGTTCTGGGGCCAACGTCCTGACTTTC CASRSDSSGANVLTF
TRBJ1-4 - TRBV5-1 TGCGCCAGCAGCTCCCGTACAACTAATGAAAAACTGTTTTTT CASSSRTTNEKLFF
TRBJ1-2 TRBD1 TRBV29-1 TGCAGCGTTTCAATACAGGGGATCTATGGCTACACCTTC CSVSIQGIYGYTF
TRBJ1-4 - TRBV28 TGTGCCAGCAGTTTAGGGGTAGGGGCTACAACTAATGAAAAACTGTTTTTT CASSLGVGATTNEKLFF
TRBJ2-7 - TRBV5-5 TGTGCCAGCAGCTTGGGAGTTGGTTACGAGCAGTACTTC CASSLGVGYEQYF
TRBJ2-7 - TRBV5-1 TGCGCCAGCAGCTTGGGGCAGGGTGATTACTACGAGCAGTACTTC CASSLGQGDYYEQYF